The 26 T cell receptor beta chains below come from one sample, sequenced in a study of T cells in Graves' hyperthyroidism and ophthalmopathy. Amplification of TCR beta CDR3 regions used RNA as the template. The primer set for the first-round RT-PCR of the TCR CDR3 was HTBI. From the multiplex PCR reads, TCRdb called clonotypes with MiXCR, one entry per CDR3 protein. The repertoire holds about 620,000 distinct CDR3 sequences, about 16% seen once, with over 3.5% in the top ten. Sequenced: blood. These receptors were obtained from a woman in her 30s with Graves' hyperthyroidism.

V gene TRBV5-1 combines with J gene TRBJ2-7; D may match TRBD1 or TRBD2 (5 bases each). The CDR3 totals 17 residues. In germline, CDR1 is SGHRS, CDR2 YFSETQ. V was shortened by 0 bases and J by 3 bases, with 19 bases between the two germline ends. The CDR3 protein is CASSLAGQLGPIYEQYF. The CDR3 DNA reads TGCGCCAGCAGCTTGGCCGGCCAATTGGGACCCATCTACGAGCAGTACTTC. The full variable domain, in which reference TRBV5-1 and TRBJ2-7 provide the parts outside the CDR3, is KAGVTQTPRYLIKTRGQQVTLSCSPISGHRSVSWYQQTPGQGLQFLFEYFSETQRNKGNFPGRFSGRQFSNSRSEMNVSTLELGDSALYLCASSLAGQLGPIYEQYFGPGTRLTVT.

This clonotype was picked up a small number of times. V gene TRBV29-1 combines with J gene TRBJ2-3; perhaps D is TRBD1 or TRBD2 (5 bases each). Trimming left V 3 bases short and J 2 bases short, with 6 bases between. The CDR3 spans 12 residues. In germline, CDR1 is SQVTM, CDR2 ANQGSEA. CDR3 amino acids: CSVDGTTDTQYF. CDR3 nucleotides: TGCAGCGTTGATGGGACCACAGATACGCAGTATTTT.

There are many counts of this clonotype. The chain recombines TRBV6-2 or TRBV6-3 with TRBJ2-1; 9 bases line up with TRBD2. CDR3 length: 15 amino acids. J lost 4 bases, V lost 4 bases, and 5 bases had no gene match. CDR1 is MNHEY and CDR2 is SVGEGT in the germline V gene. This chain's CDR3 is CASSSAGGFYNEQFF. CDR3 in DNA: TGTGCCAGCAGTTCTGCGGGAGGGTTTTACAATGAGCAGTTCTTC.

This clonotype was found many times. The CDR3 coding sequence is TGTGCCAGCAGCGGACACGTAGGCGCCATATATTTT. The encoded protein is CASSGHVGAIYF. This rearrangement joins TRBV2 to TRBJ1-3, with TRBD1 as a possible D gene (5 bases). The CDR3 has 12 residues. Germline loops: CDR1 SNHLY, CDR2 FYNNEI. V was shortened by 6 bases and J by 11 bases, with 14 bases between the two germline ends.

This clonotype was detected ten times or more. The chain joins TRBV28 to TRBJ1-2; D uncertain. The V end was cut by 5 bases, the J end by 7 bases, with 14 bases between. In germline, CDR1 is MDHEN, CDR2 SYDVKM. The CDR3 runs 13 residues. In DNA, the CDR3 is TGTGCCAGCAGTCGACCAGACGGAATTGGCTACACCTTC. It specifies CASSRPDGIGYTF.

This clonotype has a count of ten or more. The chain links TRBV28 to TRBJ2-7, with 7 positions matching TRBD1. V lost 5 bases to trimming and J lost 3 bases; unmatched junction nucleotides: 7. The CDR3 sequence is 14 residues long. The V gene's germline CDR1 is MDHEN and CDR2 SYDVKM. DNA for the CDR3: TGTGCCAGCAGTACCCGGGACAGCGTCTACGAGCAGTACTTC. Residues: CASSTRDSVYEQYF. The whole variable domain, filled in from reference TRBV28 and TRBJ2-7, reads DVKVTQSSRYLVKRTGEKVFLECVQDMDHENMFWYRQDPGLGLRLIYFSYDVKMKEKGDIPEGYSVSREKKERFSLILESASTNQTSMYLCASSTRDSVYEQYFGPGTRLTVT.

This clonotype was counted at least ten times. The chain has TRBV6-1 and TRBJ1-1; weak D call: TRBD1 (6 bases). There are 15 residues in the CDR3. Germline-derived CDR1 and CDR2 are MNHNS and SASEGT. Trimming cost V 6 bases and J 2 bases, with 16 bases left between them. The CDR3 region is CASSGTTTKNTEAFF. In nucleotides, the CDR3 is TGTGCCAGCAGCGGGACAACGACTAAAAACACTGAAGCTTTCTTT.

This clonotype occurred many times. This chain links TRBV7-2 with TRBJ2-7, with unresolved D. Per the germline V gene, CDR1 is SGHTA and CDR2 is FQGNSA. Trimming removed 3 bases from V and 2 bases from J, with 8 bases in between. This CDR3 is 13 amino acids long. CDR3 coding DNA: TGTGCCAGCAGCTTTGATAAACCCTACGAGCAGTACTTC. The encoded protein is CASSFDKPYEQYF. Using reference TRBV7-2 and TRBJ2-7 for the parts outside the CDR3, the full variable domain is GAGVSQSPSNKVTEKGKDVELRCDPISGHTALYWYRQSLGQGLEFLIYFQGNSAPDKSGLPSDRFSAERTGGSVSTLTIQRTQQEDSAVYLCASSFDKPYEQYFGPGTRLTVT.

This clonotype was found many times. DNA for the CDR3: TGTGCCAGCAGTTTGGTCGCAGATATCCGTTTCTATGGCTACACCTTC. It yields the protein CASSLVADIRFYGYTF. V and J are TRBV12-3 or TRBV12-4 and TRBJ1-2; no clear D gene. This CDR3 comprises 16 residues. V was trimmed by 3 bases and J by 4 bases, leaving 18 bases between them.

This clonotype was detected only a few times. The rearrangement links TRBV19 to TRBJ2-1, with 15 bases lining up with TRBD2. V dropped 7 bases and J dropped 7; count of bases not matched to a gene: 5. Germline V lookup: CDR1 LNHDA, CDR2 SQIVND (reference sequence). The CDR3 totals 15 residues. The CDR3 nucleotides are TGTGCCAGTATCCCTGGGACTAGCGGGAGGAATGAGCAGTTCTTC. Translated: CASIPGTSGRNEQFF.

The J gene is TRBJ2-3, the V gene TRBV4-2; 7 bases match TRBD2. With V trimmed by 0 bases and J by 8 bases, 14 bases remained unmatched. The CDR3 sequence is 17 residues long. Germline assignment: CDR1 LGHNA and CDR2 YNFKEQ. DNA of the CDR3: TGTGCCAGCAGCCAAGATCCAGCGGGATTTAGTTCGGCTACGCAGTATTTT. Protein sequence: CASSQDPAGFSSATQYF.

This clonotype has just a few counts. The V and J genes are TRBV6-1 and TRBJ2-7; 12 nucleotides align to TRBD2. V lost 2 bases to trimming and J lost 4 bases; unmatched junction nucleotides: 9. The CDR3 is made up of 17 amino acids. Germline V lookup: CDR1 MNHNS, CDR2 SASEGT. CDR3 region: CASSEKFGLAGKYEQYF. CDR3 nucleotide sequence: TGTGCCAGCAGTGAAAAATTCGGACTAGCGGGAAAATACGAGCAGTACTTC.

The gene calls are TRBV10-3 and TRBJ2-4, with TRBD2 identical over 14 bases. The CDR3 totals 18 residues. CDR1 ENHRY and CDR2 SYGVKD come from the germline V gene. V was clipped by 10 bases and J by 3 bases; unmatched bases: 14. The CDR3 DNA reads TGTGCCACCAGAGAGACTAGCGGGAGGGGATTAGGCAAAAACATTCAGTACTTC. This translates into CATRETSGRGLGKNIQYF.

Ten or more counts support this clonotype. The chain employs TRBV12-3 or TRBV12-4 and TRBJ2-1; no reliable D call. The CDR3 totals 13 residues. Trimming pared 2 bases from V and 9 bases from J, leaving 11 bases between. CDR3 DNA sequence: TGTGCCAGCAGTTTAAGTCGGGTTACTGAGCAGTTCTTC. It is translated as CASSLSRVTEQFF.

In its sample, this clonotype was seen a few times. The V gene is TRBV20-1, the J gene TRBJ2-1, with a possible D match to TRBD1 (5 bases). CDR1 DFQATT and CDR2 SNEGSKA come from the germline V gene (reference sequence). V shed 6 bases and J shed 0 bases, with 15 bases lying between them. CDR3 length equals 15 residues. CDR3 in amino acids: CSAQETVSSYNEQFF. Written as DNA, the CDR3 is TGCAGTGCGCAAGAGACAGTAAGCTCCTACAATGAGCAGTTCTTC.

Many counts were recorded for this clonotype. The chain employs TRBV28 and TRBJ1-5; D is undetermined. V lost 8 bases to trimming and J lost 1 base, with 15 bases between them. The germline CDR1 and CDR2 sequences are MDHEN and SYDVKM. The CDR3 covers 15 residues. DNA of the CDR3: TGTGCCAGCGGAGAGGGAGTGGGAAGCAATCAGCCCCAGCATTTT. Its translation is CASGEGVGSNQPQHF. The entire variable domain, with the rest obtained from reference TRBV28 and TRBJ1-5, is as follows: DVKVTQSSRYLVKRTGEKVFLECVQDMDHENMFWYRQDPGLGLRLIYFSYDVKMKEKGDIPEGYSVSREKKERFSLILESASTNQTSMYLCASGEGVGSNQPQHFGDGTRLSIL.

This clonotype was counted between two and nine times. This chain uses TRBV7-9 with TRBJ2-7; TRBD2 matches at 9 bases. The V gene's germline CDR1 is SEHNR and CDR2 FQNEAQ (reference sequence). With V trimmed by 6 bases and J by 2 bases, 8 bases remained unmatched. This CDR3 comprises 15 residues. The CDR3 spells CASRHSGSRPYEQYF. Written as DNA, the CDR3 is TGTGCCAGCAGACATAGCGGGAGTAGACCCTACGAGCAGTACTTC.

In this sample, this clonotype turned up many times. The V gene is TRBV19, the J gene TRBJ1-5, with D possibly matching TRBD1 (5 bases). The V gene's germline CDR1 is LNHDA and CDR2 SQIVND (reference sequence). The CDR3 loop spans 13 amino acids. The V end lost 7 bases, the J end lost 6 bases, and 13 bases lay between the germline ends. CDR3 residues: CASIPGGGQPQHF. For the CDR3, the DNA is TGTGCCAGTATCCCCGGTGGGGGTCAGCCCCAGCATTTT.

Only a few counts were recorded for this clonotype. CDR3 sequence reads: CSVVGGTGGGETQYF. The CDR3 DNA reads as TGCAGCGTTGTAGGGGGGACAGGGGGCGGAGAGACCCAGTACTTC. The J gene is TRBJ2-5, the V gene TRBV29-1; 12 nucleotides match TRBD1. The germline V gene encodes CDR1 SQVTM and CDR2 ANQGSEA. Trimming at V came to 4 bases and at J to 4 bases, leaving 7 bases not matched to a gene. CDR3 length equals 15 residues.

Many counts were recorded for this clonotype. The V gene is TRBV27, the J gene TRBJ2-7; 7 bases match TRBD2. This CDR3 is built from 13 residues. From germline, CDR1 is MNHEY and CDR2 SMNVEV (reference sequence). J lost 3 bases, V lost 10 bases, and 9 bases had no gene match. DNA for the CDR3: TGTGCCACCCGGGGGGTTACGGACTACGAGCAGTACTTC. Protein sequence: CATRGVTDYEQYF.

This clonotype was observed many times. The chain uses TRBV2 and TRBJ1-5, with a weak D call TRBD1 (6 bases). In germline, CDR1 is SNHLY, CDR2 FYNNEI. This CDR3 spans 14 amino acids. V lost 4 bases and J lost 7, with 14 bases in between. The CDR3 DNA follows: TGTGCCAGCAGTGGAGGGGGTCTCGAACAGCCCCAGCATTTT. Its protein product is CASSGGGLEQPQHF.

This rearrangement joins TRBV15 to TRBJ2-5, with 10 bases lining up with TRBD1. Germline loops: CDR1 LNHNV, CDR2 YYDKDF (reference sequence). J was trimmed by 4 bases and V by 5 bases; bases with no gene match: 10. The CDR3 consists of 16 residues. For the CDR3, the DNA is TGTGCCACCAGCTTCCGCCGGGACAGGGGATCAGAGACCCAGTACTTC. Protein: CATSFRRDRGSETQYF.

This clonotype was seen many times. This chain joins TRBV7-3 and TRBJ1-1, with D maybe TRBD1 (5 bases). The V end was cut by 5 bases, the J end by 4 bases, with 14 bases between. Per the germline V gene, CDR1 is SGHTA and CDR2 is FQGTGA. This CDR3 region has 14 residues. The CDR3 reads CASSKTGWATEAFF. Here the CDR3 DNA reads TGTGCCAGCAGCAAAACAGGTTGGGCCACTGAAGCTTTCTTT.

A single count supports this clonotype. V is TRBV6-5 and J is TRBJ2-3, with TRBD1 matching 8 bases. The germline V gene has CDR1 MNHEY and CDR2 SVGAGI. CDR3 size: 18 residues. V trimming: 0 bases; J trimming: 0 bases; junction bases outside the gene matches: 8. The CDR3 loop is CASSYSRIQGASTDTQYF. The DNA of the CDR3 is TGTGCCAGCAGTTACTCGAGAATCCAGGGGGCTAGCACAGATACGCAGTATTTT.

This clonotype has at least ten counts. This rearrangement joins TRBV28 to TRBJ2-2; D is possibly TRBD1 (6 bases). The CDR3 runs to 15 residues. Germline CDR1 is MDHEN and CDR2 is SYDVKM. Trimming took off 7 bases at V and 4 bases at J, with 16 bases between the two ends. The CDR3 here is CASKDRNFFTGELFF. In nucleotides, the CDR3 is TGTGCCAGCAAGGACAGAAACTTCTTCACCGGGGAGCTGTTTTTT.

This clonotype came up many times. The chain uses TRBV28 and TRBJ2-7; D call uncertain. Germline assignment: CDR1 MDHEN and CDR2 SYDVKM. CDR3 length: 14 amino acids. The V end lost 2 bases, the J end lost 2 bases, and 10 bases lay between the germline ends. DNA for the CDR3: TGTGCCAGCAGTTTAGACGGGCAGGCCTACGAGCAGTACTTC. Encoded protein: CASSLDGQAYEQYF.